This TCR beta chain was retrieved from a study of T-cell memory formation after mild COVID-19. Study at large: The study found TCR clusters largely donor specific.

The CDR3 has 15 residues. V lost 6 bases and J lost 6, with 18 bases in between. Constant-segment primers were used for 5'RACE, and the resulting TCR alpha and TCR beta cDNA libraries carried sample barcodes and UMIs. TCRdb re-called the 5' RACE reads through MiXCR, storing one row per CDR3 protein. Of fewer than 450,000 distinct CDR3 sequences listed, roughly 21% are singletons. Points from the study as a whole: Researchers report contracting CD4+ clones mostly in CM and EM, with CD8+ clones in EMRA. Clones contracting over day 15 to 85 were CD4/CD8 balanced, with later expanders leaning CD4+.

This clonotype was detected a few times. The antigen is unknown. The sequence was obtained from an adult woman who had mild COVID-19 (a few samples of this study predate the infection). Cell type and time point are not known. Sequenced input: PBMCs or a T cell subset sorted from them (not recorded which). The gene calls are TRBV12-3 or TRBV12-4 and TRBJ2-1; tentative D call: TRBD2 (6 bases). The CDR3 loop is CASSTTRGRFNEQFF. CDR3 nucleotide sequence: TGTGCCAGCAGCACGACTAGGGGCCGATTCAATGAGCAGTTCTTC.